One and the same sample provided the 14 T cell receptor beta chains below, sequenced in a study of blood T cell repertoires in COVID-19. Sequenced by immunoSEQ multiplex PCR; TCRdb stores in-frame clones only, minus some. The table lists about 200,000 clones, approximately 91% of them singletons. Specimen: peripheral blood. The receptors were gathered from a young man with active or convalescent COVID-19.

The J gene is TRBJ2-1, the V gene TRBV11-2, with 8 bases matching TRBD2. Germline CDR1 and CDR2: SGHAT and FQNNGV. Losses at the gene ends were 1 base for V and 6 bases for J; bases not matched to a gene: 8. This CDR3 is 16 amino acids long. The CDR3 protein is CASSLAGAGGLNEQFF. The CDR3 bases are TGTGCCAGCAGCTTAGCCGGGGCGGGAGGTCTCAATGAGCAGTTCTTC.

CDR3 amino acids: CASNQGQETQYF. The CDR3 DNA is TGTGCCAGCAATCAGGGGCAAGAGACCCAGTACTTC. The chain has TRBV2 and TRBJ2-5; TRBD1 might be the D (6 bases). Trimming shortened V by 7 bases and J by 2 bases, and 8 bases separated the two germline ends. There are 12 residues in the CDR3. Germline V CDR1 and CDR2: SNHLY, FYNNEI.

CDR3 bases: TGTGCCAGCAGGCGGGCCAATCAGCCCCAGCATTTT. Its translation: CASRRANQPQHF. The rearrangement links TRBV28 to TRBJ1-5; D not certain. Germline CDR1 is MDHEN and CDR2 is SYDVKM. The CDR3 is 12 residues long. Trimming took 6 bases from V and 3 from J, leaving 6 bases between them.

The chain joins TRBV5-1 to TRBJ2-2; possibly TRBD2 for D (6 bases). V shed 0 bases and J shed 7 bases, with 10 bases lying between them. The CDR3 covers 14 residues. Germline V lookup: CDR1 SGHRS, CDR2 YFSETQ. The CDR3 DNA reads TGCGCCAGCAGCTTGGAGGGAGCGGGCGGGGAGCTGTTTTTT. Its translation is CASSLEGAGGELFF.

The chain links TRBV5-6 to TRBJ1-2; D call uncertain. Trimming removed 0 bases from V and 3 bases from J, with 15 bases in between. Germline loops: CDR1 SGHDT, CDR2 YYEEEE. The CDR3 covers 16 residues. In DNA, the CDR3 is TGTGCCAGCAGCTTGGCCGAGGGATCCAGTTACTATGGCTACACCTTC. This translates into CASSLAEGSSYYGYTF.

The table lists this clone with a count of one. The genes are TRBV3-1 (or the pseudogene TRBV3-2) and TRBJ1-6; no reliable D call. Trimming shortened V by 4 bases and J by 9 bases, and 16 bases separated the two germline ends. The CDR3 extends over 15 amino acids. From germline, CDR1 is LGHDT and CDR2 YNNKEL (reference sequence). Written as DNA, the CDR3 is TGTGCCAGCAGCCTAAGCACCTGGGGAGGTTCACCCCTCCACTTT. Its translation is CASSLSTWGGSPLHF.

The chain joins TRBV14 to TRBJ1-1, with 8 bases that match TRBD1. The germline CDR1 and CDR2 sequences are SGHDN and FVKESK. The CDR3 length is 17 residues. Trimming removed 1 base from V and 7 bases from J; junction bases left unmatched: 14. CDR3 DNA: TGTGCCAGCAGCCAAGTCCTGATGGACAGGGAATGGGATGAAGCTTTCTTT. Translated, it gives CASSQVLMDREWDEAFF.

J is TRBJ1-5 and V is TRBV6-6; 7 bases are a match to TRBD1. The CDR3 has 14 residues. Losses at the gene ends were 4 bases for V and 1 base for J; bases not matched to a gene: 1. The germline gives CDR1 MNHNY, CDR2 SVGAGI (reference sequence). CDR3 bases: TGTGCCAGCAGTTTACAGGGGAGCAATCAGCCCCAGCATTTT. Translating gives CASSLQGSNQPQHF.

The genes are TRBV9 and TRBJ2-7; TRBD1 matches 8 bases. Germline trimming cut 4 bases from V and 4 bases from J; bases unmatched to any gene: 10. The CDR3 runs 15 residues. Germline loops: CDR1 SGDLS, CDR2 YYNGEE. As DNA, the CDR3 is TGTGCCAGCAGCACCCAATCCGGGACAGGATACGAGCAGTACTTC. Protein product: CASSTQSGTGYEQYF.

The chain joins TRBV18 to TRBJ1-2, with D possibly being TRBD1 (6 bases). Germline CDR1 and CDR2: KGHSH and LQKENI. V was cut by 3 bases and J by 8 bases, with 13 bases left in between. This CDR3 has 13 amino acids. The CDR3 here is CASSPNRDAGYTF. CDR3 DNA: TGTGCCAGCTCACCCAACAGGGACGCAGGCTACACCTTC.

CDR3 in amino acids: CASSDQVTDTQYF. The CDR3 bases are TGTGCCAGCAGTGATCAGGTCACAGATACGCAGTATTTT. This chain connects TRBV2 to TRBJ2-3; D remains ambiguous. CDR1 is SNHLY and CDR2 is FYNNEI in the germline V gene. Between the trimmed V and J ends, which lost 3 bases and 2 bases, there was a span of 6 bases. This CDR3 comprises 13 residues. Using reference TRBV2 and TRBJ2-3 for the parts outside the CDR3, the full variable domain is EPEVTQTPSHQVTQMGQEVILRCVPISNHLYFYWYRQILGQKVEFLVSFYNNEISEKSEIFDDQFSVERPDGSNFTLKIRSTKLEDSAMYFCASSDQVTDTQYFGPGTRLTVL.

The J gene is TRBJ2-1, the V gene TRBV7-9, with D uncertain. Trimming cost V 5 bases and J 5 bases, with 7 bases left between them. This CDR3 is 12 amino acids long. Germline-derived CDR1 and CDR2 are SEHNR and FQNEAQ (reference sequence). The CDR3 bases are TGTGCCAGCAGCCCGCTAAACAATGAGCAGTTCTTC. Protein: CASSPLNNEQFF.

This chain links TRBV7-2 with TRBJ1-1; 10 nucleotides agree with TRBD1. The length of the CDR3 is 13 residues. Germline V lookup: CDR1 SGHTA, CDR2 FQGNSA. Trimming took 3 bases from V and 10 from J; bases not matched to a gene: 5. CDR3 amino acids: CASSFDRGRGAFF. In DNA form, the CDR3 reads TGTGCCAGCAGCTTCGACAGGGGGCGAGGAGCTTTCTTT.

The chain recombines TRBV7-8 with TRBJ2-7; 10 bases fit TRBD2. The germline CDR1 and CDR2 sequences are SGHVS and FQNEAQ. V shed 6 bases, J shed 2 bases, and the junction held 7 bases outside the gene matches. The CDR3 totals 15 residues. CDR3 nucleotide sequence: TGTGCCAGCAGAGTAGCGGGAGGAGTCGCCTACGAGCAGTACTTC. Translation: CASRVAGGVAYEQYF.